Shown below are 21 T cell receptor beta chains from a single sample sequenced in a study of blood T cells in healthy people across ages. Through a sample-barcoded 5' primer and a J-beta primer mix, a second PCR was run for roughly 6 to 12 cycles. TCRdb re-derived calls from the 5' RACE reads in MiXCR, one entry per CDR3 protein. The repertoire holds about 280,000 distinct CDR3 sequences, with around 27% as singletons. The sequencing sample was made of blood. The receptors stem from a woman in her sixties or seventies in good health.

The rearrangement joins TRBV2 to TRBJ1-5; no clear D. The CDR3 has 12 residues. Trimming took off 2 bases at V and 5 bases at J, with 4 bases between the two ends. Per germline, CDR1 SNHLY and CDR2 FYNNEI. CDR3 nucleotide sequence: TGTGCCAGCAGTGAATCGTATCAGCCCCAGCATTTT. Its translation: CASSESYQPQHF.

The rearrangement joins TRBV3-1 to TRBJ2-5, with D uncertain. The CDR3 length is 15 residues. CDR1 is LGHDT, CDR2 YNNKEL, per germline (reference sequence). V was clipped by 2 bases and J by 0 bases, with 10 bases between them. The CDR3 DNA sequence: TGTGCCAGCAGCCAACGCCCGCTGTACCAAGAGACCCAGTACTTC. Translation: CASSQRPLYQETQYF.

The chain couples TRBV6-4 to TRBJ2-1, with D tentatively TRBD1 or TRBD2 (6 bases each). With 2 bases removed from V and 6 bases from J, the gap between germline ends came to 14 bases. The CDR3 is 15 amino acids. CDR1 MRHNA and CDR2 SNTAGT come from the germline V gene. The chain's CDR3 is CASSDEGGVSNEQFF. CDR3 nucleotide sequence: TGTGCCAGCAGTGACGAGGGGGGTGTAAGCAATGAGCAGTTCTTC.

Only one count was recorded for this clonotype. The V gene is TRBV7-2, the J gene TRBJ2-7; D unresolved. The CDR3 extends over 16 amino acids. Germline lookup yields CDR1 SGHTA and CDR2 FQGNSA. Trimming removed 2 bases at V and 0 bases at J, with 14 bases between. The CDR3 DNA sequence: TGTGCCAGCAGCTTAAGGGCCGACGGGCTCTCCTACGAGCAGTACTTC. Its translation is CASSLRADGLSYEQYF. The full variable domain, rest sourced from reference TRBV7-2 and TRBJ2-7, is GAGVSQSPSNKVTEKGKDVELRCDPISGHTALYWYRQSLGQGLEFLIYFQGNSAPDKSGLPSDRFSAERTGGSVSTLTIQRTQQEDSAVYLCASSLRADGLSYEQYFGPGTRLTVT.

The chain recombines TRBV7-9 with TRBJ2-7; TRBD1 or TRBD2 may be the D gene (5 bases each). This CDR3 is 17 amino acids long. CDR1 is SEHNR and CDR2 is FQNEAQ in the germline V gene (reference sequence). Trimming cost V 3 bases and J 0 bases, with 18 bases left between them. In nucleotides, the CDR3 is TGTGCCAGCAGCTTGCGTGTGCGGGTAGGGGTCTCCTACGAGCAGTACTTC. Its protein product is CASSLRVRVGVSYEQYF.

J is TRBJ2-2 and V is TRBV3-1, with 9 nucleotides matching TRBD1. This CDR3 is built from 17 residues. Trimming removed 4 bases from V and 4 bases from J; junction bases left unmatched: 10. CDR1 is LGHDT and CDR2 is YNNKEL in the germline V gene (reference sequence). CDR3 DNA: TGTGCCAGCAGCCCAAGCTGGGACAGGGTAGGCACCGGGGAGCTGTTTTTT. Its protein is CASSPSWDRVGTGELFF.

The V call is TRBV28, the J call TRBJ1-1; 8 bases align to TRBD1. Germline CDR1 is MDHEN and CDR2 is SYDVKM. This CDR3 region has 14 residues. V shed 8 bases, J shed 4 bases, and the junction held 9 bases outside the gene matches. In DNA, the CDR3 is TGTGCCAGCTCCAACAGGGGGAAGAGCACTGAAGCTTTCTTT. Amino acid sequence: CASSNRGKSTEAFF.

V usage is TRBV4-2 and J usage is TRBJ2-5; tentatively, D is TRBD2 (6 bases). From germline, CDR1 is LGHNA and CDR2 YNFKEQ. The CDR3 has 16 amino acids. Trimming took off 1 base at V and 3 bases at J, with 15 bases between the two ends. The DNA of the CDR3 is TGTGCCAGCAGCCAAGTACCGGGACTCACCGAAGAGACCCAGTACTTC. This encodes CASSQVPGLTEETQYF.

The chain employs TRBV7-3 and TRBJ1-4; tentatively, D is TRBD1 (5 bases). Germline V gene data show CDR1 as SGHTA and CDR2 as FQGTGA. This CDR3 has 18 residues. V was cut by 2 bases and J by 3 bases, with 19 bases left in between. The CDR3 region is CASSLGAGPTRANEKLFF. The CDR3 coding sequence is TGTGCCAGCAGCTTAGGTGCGGGACCGACGCGGGCTAATGAAAAACTGTTTTTT.

The V call is TRBV20-1, the J call TRBJ2-5, with D perhaps TRBD1 or TRBD2 (5 bases each). V dropped 6 bases and J dropped 4 bases, with 21 bases sitting between them. The CDR3 has 15 residues. CDR1 is DFQATT and CDR2 is SNEGSKA in the germline V gene (reference sequence). CDR3 in amino acids: CSATPGGNARETQYF. CDR3 DNA sequence: TGCAGTGCCACTCCTGGGGGAAATGCGCGAGAGACCCAGTACTTC.

The J gene is TRBJ1-2, the V gene TRBV6-5, with D tentatively TRBD1 (5 bases). Germline CDR1 reads MNHEY; CDR2 reads SVGAGI. This CDR3 has 13 residues. Between the trimmed V and J ends, which lost 6 bases and 5 bases, there was a span of 13 bases. CDR3 in amino acids: CASRPSGGYGYTF. Here the CDR3 DNA reads TGTGCCAGCAGGCCCAGCGGGGGGTATGGCTACACCTTC.

This clonotype was detected many times. This chain uses TRBV4-1 with TRBJ1-6; D is perhaps TRBD1 (5 bases). V was cut by 0 bases and J by 3 bases, with 12 bases left in between. CDR3 length equals 17 residues. Per germline, CDR1 MGHRA and CDR2 YSYEKL. The CDR3 sequence is CASSQDSGRLYNSPLHF. In nucleotides, the CDR3 is TGCGCCAGCAGCCAAGATTCAGGGCGCCTCTATAATTCACCCCTCCACTTT.

The J gene is TRBJ2-5, the V gene TRBV7-9; D is unclear. Between the trimmed V and J ends, which lost 7 bases and 0 bases, there was a span of 12 bases. The CDR3 is 14 amino acids. The germline gives CDR1 SEHNR, CDR2 FQNEAQ (reference sequence). The CDR3, as DNA: TGTGCCAGCACCTCCTGGCAGTACCAAGAGACCCAGTACTTC. Encoded protein: CASTSWQYQETQYF. The whole variable domain, remainder taken from reference TRBV7-9 and TRBJ2-5, is DTGVSQNPRHKITKRGQNVTFRCDPISEHNRLYWYRQTLGQGPEFLTYFQNEAQLEKSRLLSDRFSAERPKGSFSTLEIQRTEQGDSAMYLCASTSWQYQETQYFGPGTRLLVL.

The genes are TRBV21-1 and TRBJ2-5. TRBV21-1 constitutes a pseudogene. The CDR3 sequence is 11 residues long. The CDR3 DNA follows: TGTGCCAGCAGCAAAGAAGAGACCCAGTACTTC. It codes for CASSKEETQYF.

V usage is TRBV7-9 and J usage is TRBJ2-5; the match to TRBD2 covers 9 bases. The V and J ends lost 3 bases and 5 bases, in that order; junction bases with no gene match: 7. The V gene's germline CDR1 is SEHNR and CDR2 FQNEAQ (reference sequence). The length of the CDR3 is 15 residues. The CDR3 DNA reads as TGTGCCAGCAGCTTTAGCGGGAGCTTTTCGGAGACCCAGTACTTC. Translation: CASSFSGSFSETQYF.

The CDR3 DNA reads as TGTGCCACAGGACTAGCGGATACGCAGTATTTT. Its protein is CATGLADTQYF. The rearrangement joins TRBV3-1 to TRBJ2-3, with 9 bases lining up with TRBD2. V shed 10 bases, J shed 6 bases, and the junction held 2 bases outside the gene matches. This CDR3 comprises 11 residues. Germline V CDR1 and CDR2: LGHDT, YNNKEL (reference sequence).

The rearrangement uses TRBV20-1 and TRBJ2-7; D may correspond to TRBD1 or TRBD2 (6 bases each). The assigned J gene may be wrong: the sequence end matches TRBJ2-5 better. The germline V gene encodes CDR1 DFQATT and CDR2 SNEGSKA (reference sequence). The CDR3 consists of 15 residues. The CDR3 spells CSAREGKGGQETQYF. The CDR3 DNA reads TGCAGTGCTAGGGAGGGGAAGGGGGGACAAGAGACCCAGTACTTC.

The chain joins TRBV9 to TRBJ1-4; 7 bases agree with TRBD1. This CDR3 spans 15 amino acids. Germline CDR1 SGDLS, CDR2 YYNGEE. Germline trimming cut 3 bases from V and 5 bases from J; bases unmatched to any gene: 7. CDR3 in amino acids: CASSAGTAKNEKLFF. CDR3 nucleotides: TGTGCCAGCAGCGCAGGGACAGCCAAAAATGAAAAACTGTTTTTT.

The chain joins TRBV3-1 to TRBJ2-5; TRBD1 agrees at 8 bases. The last part of the DNA fits TRBJ2-1 better; the J call may be wrong. This CDR3 has 15 amino acids. Germline V gene sequence: CDR1 LGHDT, CDR2 YNNKEL (reference sequence). CDR3 DNA sequence: TGTGCCAGCAGCCAAGGACAGGGGTTAAAAAATGAGCAGTTCTTC. This sequence encodes CASSQGQGLKNEQFF.

This clonotype was counted only a few times. J is TRBJ2-3 and V is TRBV28, with 9 positions matching TRBD2. The CDR3 consists of 16 residues. CDR1 and CDR2 from the germline V gene are MDHEN and SYDVKM. After removal of 6 bases from V and 0 bases from J, the junction contained 7 bases not matched to a gene. CDR3 sequence: CASSFSGRGSTDTQYF. The CDR3 DNA sequence: TGTGCCAGCAGCTTTAGCGGGAGAGGCAGCACAGATACGCAGTATTTT.

This clonotype has only a few counts. The chain links TRBV6-6 to TRBJ2-7; TRBD1 aligns across 10 bases. The ends lost 0 bases at V and 4 bases at J; junction bases unmatched: 3. The CDR3 is 15 amino acids. Looked up from germline, CDR1 is MNHNY and CDR2 is SVGAGI (reference sequence). The CDR3 DNA reads as TGTGCCAGCAGTTACTCGAGGGACAGGGGTTACGAGCAGTACTTC. As protein: CASSYSRDRGYEQYF.